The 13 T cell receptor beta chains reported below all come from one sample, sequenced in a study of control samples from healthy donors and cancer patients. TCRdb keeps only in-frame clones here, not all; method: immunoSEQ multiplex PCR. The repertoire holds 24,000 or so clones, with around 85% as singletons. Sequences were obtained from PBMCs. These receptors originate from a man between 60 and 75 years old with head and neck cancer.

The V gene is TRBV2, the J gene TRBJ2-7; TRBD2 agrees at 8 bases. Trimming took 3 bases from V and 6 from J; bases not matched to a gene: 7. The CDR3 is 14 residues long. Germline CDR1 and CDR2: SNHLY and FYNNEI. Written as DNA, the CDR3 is TGTGCCAGCAGTGATCCGGGACTAGGGGGCGAGCAGTACTTC. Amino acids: CASSDPGLGGEQYF.

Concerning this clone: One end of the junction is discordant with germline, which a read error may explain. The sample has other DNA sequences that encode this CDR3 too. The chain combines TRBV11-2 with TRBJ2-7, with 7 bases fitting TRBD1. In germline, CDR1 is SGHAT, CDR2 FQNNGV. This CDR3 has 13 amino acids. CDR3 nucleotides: TGTGCCAGCACCAGACAGGGATCCTACGAGCAGTACTTT. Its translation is CASTRQGSYEQYF.

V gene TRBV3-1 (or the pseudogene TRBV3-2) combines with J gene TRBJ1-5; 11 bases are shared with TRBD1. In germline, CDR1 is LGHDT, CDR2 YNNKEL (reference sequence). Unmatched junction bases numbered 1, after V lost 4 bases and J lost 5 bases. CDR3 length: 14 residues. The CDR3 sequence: CASSLGQGDQPQHF. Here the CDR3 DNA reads TGTGCCAGCAGCCTGGGACAGGGGGATCAGCCCCAGCATTTT.

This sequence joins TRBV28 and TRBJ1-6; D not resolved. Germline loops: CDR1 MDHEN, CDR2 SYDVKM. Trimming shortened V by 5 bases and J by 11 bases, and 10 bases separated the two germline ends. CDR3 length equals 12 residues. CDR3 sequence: CASSRIFTPLHF. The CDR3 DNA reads TGTGCCAGCAGTAGGATTTTTACACCCCTCCACTTT.

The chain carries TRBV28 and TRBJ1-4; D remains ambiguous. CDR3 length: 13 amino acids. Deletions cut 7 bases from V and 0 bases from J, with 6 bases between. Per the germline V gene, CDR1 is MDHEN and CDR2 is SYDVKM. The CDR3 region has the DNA TGTGCCAGCATGGTGGCAACTAATGAAAAACTGTTTTTT. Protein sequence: CASMVATNEKLFF.

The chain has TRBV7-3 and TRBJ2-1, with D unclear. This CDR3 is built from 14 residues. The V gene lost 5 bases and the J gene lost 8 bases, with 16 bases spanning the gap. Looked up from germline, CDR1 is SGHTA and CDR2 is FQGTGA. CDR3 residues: CASSQRADSHEQFF. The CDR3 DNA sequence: TGTGCCAGCAGCCAACGGGCGGATTCCCATGAGCAGTTCTTC.

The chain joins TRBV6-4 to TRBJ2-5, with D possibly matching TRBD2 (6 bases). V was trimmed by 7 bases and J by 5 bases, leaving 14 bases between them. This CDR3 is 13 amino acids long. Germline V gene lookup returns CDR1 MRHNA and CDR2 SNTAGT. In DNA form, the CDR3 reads TGTGCCAGCACCGGGAGATGGAGGGAGACCCAGTACTTC. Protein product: CASTGRWRETQYF.

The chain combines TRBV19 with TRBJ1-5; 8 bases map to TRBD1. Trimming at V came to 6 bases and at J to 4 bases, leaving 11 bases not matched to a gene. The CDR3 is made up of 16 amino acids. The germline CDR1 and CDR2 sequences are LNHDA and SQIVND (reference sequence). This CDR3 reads CASSLKTGERNQPQHF. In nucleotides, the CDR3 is TGTGCCAGTAGCCTAAAGACAGGGGAACGAAATCAGCCCCAGCATTTT.

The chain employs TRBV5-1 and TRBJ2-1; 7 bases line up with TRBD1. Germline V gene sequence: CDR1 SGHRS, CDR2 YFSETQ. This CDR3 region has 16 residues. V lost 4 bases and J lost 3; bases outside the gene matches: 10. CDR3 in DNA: TGCGCCAGCAGCGGTAAAGGGACAGCCAACTACAATGAGCAGTTCTTC. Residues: CASSGKGTANYNEQFF.

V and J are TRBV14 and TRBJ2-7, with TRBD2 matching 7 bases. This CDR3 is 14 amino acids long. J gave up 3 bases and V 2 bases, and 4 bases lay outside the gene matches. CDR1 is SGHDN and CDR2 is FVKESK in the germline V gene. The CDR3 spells CASSQSGTYYEQYV. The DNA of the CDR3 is TGTGCCAGCAGCCAAAGCGGGACCTACTACGAGCAGTACGTC.

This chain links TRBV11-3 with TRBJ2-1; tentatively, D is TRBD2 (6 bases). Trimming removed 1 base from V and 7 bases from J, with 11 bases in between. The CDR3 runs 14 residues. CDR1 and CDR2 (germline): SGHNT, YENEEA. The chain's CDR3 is CASSLAGVGNEQFF. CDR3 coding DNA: TGTGCCAGCAGCTTAGCGGGAGTCGGAAATGAGCAGTTCTTC.

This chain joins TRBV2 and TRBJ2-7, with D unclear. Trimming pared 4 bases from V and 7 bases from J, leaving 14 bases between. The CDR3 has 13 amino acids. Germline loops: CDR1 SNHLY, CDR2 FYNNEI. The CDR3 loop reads CASSVFKSVEQYV. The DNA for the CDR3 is TGTGCCAGCAGTGTGTTCAAGAGTGTGGAGCAGTACGTC.

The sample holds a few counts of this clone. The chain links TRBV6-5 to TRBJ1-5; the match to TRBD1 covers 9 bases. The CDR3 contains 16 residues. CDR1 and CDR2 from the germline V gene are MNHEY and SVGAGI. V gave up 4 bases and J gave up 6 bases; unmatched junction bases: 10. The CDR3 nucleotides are TGTGCCAGCAGTTCAGCAGGGACAGGGAGGCGTCAGCCCCAGCATTTT. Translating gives CASSSAGTGRRQPQHF.